Listed below are T cell receptor beta chains from one sample, sequenced in a study of memory CD4+ T cells and cytomegalovirus serostatus. Here immunoSEQ multiplex PCR was the method, and the copy in TCRdb shows in-frame clones only, minus some. The profile shows 75,000 to 95,000 clones, 65% to 85% of them singletons. Sequenced input: memory CD4+ T cells from blood. These receptors were taken from an adult in good health and CMV-seronegative. Both conserved end residues are part of each CDR3. Clone size, where shown, is once, few, many, or a class for clones that have expanded.

CASSLDGGLGIEQFF	NA	TRBJ2-1	TRBV7-9
CASSPQSASYEQYF	few	TRBJ2-7	TRBV9
CASSEGTGRGTDTQYF	NA	TRBJ2-3	TRBV6-4
CASSQEGRQGAHEQYF	NA	TRBJ2-7	TRBV4-2
CASSPTGISYNEQFF	few	TRBJ2-1	TRBV7-3
CASSLGGERETQYF	NA	TRBJ2-5	TRBV7-2
CASGTDNLDTQYF	NA	TRBJ2-3	TRBV25-1
CASSDAGYNEQFF	NA	TRBJ2-1	TRBV7-3
CASSPQGLSNYGYTF	few	TRBJ1-2	TRBV7-3
CASGAVGITGELFF	NA	TRBJ2-2	TRBV5-1
CASSEGLAGGETQYF	NA	TRBJ2-5	TRBV10-1
CAREDHSKGRYQETQYF	once	TRBJ2-5	TRBV19
CASSPASEQETQYF	NA	TRBJ2-5	TRBV18
CASSLVRLAYGYTF	NA	TRBJ1-2	TRBV7-2
CASSLFPGQTGYGYTF	NA	TRBJ1-2	TRBV5-1
CASSPPGGSYNEQFF	few	TRBJ2-1	TRBV7-3
CASTPGNTEAFF	NA	TRBJ1-1	TRBV7-2
CASSLVGETQYF	NA	TRBJ2-5	TRBV27
CASRPGGSFYGYTF	NA	TRBJ1-2	TRBV6-1